This T cell receptor (beta chain) was retrieved from a study of control samples from healthy donors and cancer patients. Sequencing was performed with immunoSEQ multiplex PCR; in TCRdb, only in-frame clones are kept and a portion is missing. The sample carries 100,000 to 150,000 clones, 80% to 95% recorded once. V dropped 4 bases and J dropped 2 bases, with 11 bases sitting between them. CDR3 length equals 14 residues. Germline-derived CDR1 and CDR2 are SNHLY and FYNNEI. The origin of this receptor is an elderly man with head and neck cancer. The sequenced sample was PBMCs. This chain connects TRBV2 to TRBJ2-5; maybe TRBD2 (6 bases). CDR3 nucleotides: TGTGCCAGCAGTGTCCGGGACTCACAAGAGACCCAGTACTTC. It is translated as CASSVRDSQETQYF. Supplemented by reference TRBV2 and TRBJ2-5, the full variable domain reads EPEVTQTPSHQVTQMGQEVILRCVPISNHLYFYWYRQILGQKVEFLVSFYNNEISEKSEIFDDQFSVERPDGSNFTLKIRSTKLEDSAMYFCASSVRDSQETQYFGPGTRLLVL.